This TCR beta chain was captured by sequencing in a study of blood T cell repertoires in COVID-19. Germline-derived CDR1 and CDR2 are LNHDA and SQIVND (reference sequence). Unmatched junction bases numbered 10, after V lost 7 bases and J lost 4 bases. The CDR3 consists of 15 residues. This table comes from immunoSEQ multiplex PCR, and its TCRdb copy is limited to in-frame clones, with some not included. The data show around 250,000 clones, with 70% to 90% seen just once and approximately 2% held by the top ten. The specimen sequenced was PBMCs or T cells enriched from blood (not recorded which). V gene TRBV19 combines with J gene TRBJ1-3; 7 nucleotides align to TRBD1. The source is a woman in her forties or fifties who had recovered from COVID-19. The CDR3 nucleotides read TGTGCCAGTAATACTCCGGGACAGAGAGGAAACACCATATATTTT. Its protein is CASNTPGQRGNTIYF.